This TCR beta chain was captured in a study of blood T cell repertoires in COVID-19. Overall study context: Researchers got acute and convalescent COVID-19 samples from the United States, Italy and Spain. Sample material is recorded as cDNA or gDNA derived from T cells, B-cell-depleted T cells, or PBMCs.

Method: immunoSEQ multiplex PCR; TCRdb's copy keeps in-frame clones and lacks some. The repertoire has 200,000 to 250,000 clones, 84% of them found once; the top ten carry more than 2.5%. Unmatched junction bases numbered 5, after V lost 8 bases and J lost 1 base. The CDR3 is made up of 14 amino acids. Germline V gene data show CDR1 as LGHNT and CDR2 as FRNRAP. This sequence joins TRBV12-5 and TRBJ1-1, with 9 bases matching TRBD1. The TCR comes from a woman in her twenties or thirties who had recovered from COVID-19. The material sequenced was peripheral blood. In nucleotides, the CDR3 is TGTGCTAGTAGTAAACAGGGGGCGAACACTGAAGCTTTCTTT. This codes for CASSKQGANTEAFF.